This T cell receptor (beta chain) was sequenced in a study of CD8 T cells in ankylosing spondylitis (dated by TCRdb to 2017 to 2019). Broadly, across the study: T cell receptor beta repertoires were profiled in healthy donors and ankylosing spondylitis patients so that disease-linked TCR variants could be found. The full study cohort comprised about 25 ankylosing spondylitis patients and over 95 healthy donors. Samples of peripheral blood were taken, and for ankylosing spondylitis patients, synovial fluid was collected as well. Paper-wide results and their limitations: A CD8+ phenotype was shown by the disease-linked clones, which were found at relatively low frequencies in peripheral blood. Blood from ankylosing spondylitis patients appeared to be characterized by a TCR beta motif composed of roughly 8 highly homologous amino acid variants. The disease-linked clones were reported as significantly enriched in matched synovial fluid samples from ankylosing spondylitis patients. Some TCR beta motif variants had previously been reported in synovial fluid and blood of reactive arthritis patients, which suggested common disease-initiation mechanisms.

Trimming removed 0 bases from V and 4 bases from J, leaving 13 bases between the germline ends. The CDR3 starts with the cysteine, ends with the phenylalanine, and has 16 residues. The kept DNA is CDR3 alone, 48 bases in frame from the first base. The germline V gene sets CDR1 to ENHRY and CDR2 to SYGVKD. The sample was run on an Illumina HiSeq 2500. Quantitative 5'-RACE with molecular barcodes was the method used to prepare the TCR beta libraries. The authors processed their data as follows. A new computational method, built on a probabilistic model of VDJ rearrangement, was used to identify disease-linked TCR variants. TCRdb reran the public reads through fastp at Q25 and MiXCR, keeping productive beta chains. Entries that share a CDR3 protein sequence are merged under the most common genes and DNA. These V and J calls originate from TCRdb's pipeline instead of the authors' own analysis. In all, the sample holds approximately 200,000 distinct CDR3 sequences, and 10% to 15% of those were seen once. Clones ranked in the top ten supply 16% of the sample.

This clonotype came up a few times. Its antigen is unknown. No qualities accompany the bases; no much larger clone lies one base away. The TCR comes from a male donor with ankylosing spondylitis or in good health (not recorded which). Sequencing used blood, either unsorted or a sorted T cell fraction (not recorded which). The chain is encoded by TRBV10-3 joined to TRBJ2-1; TRBD2 is a weak D gene call, 5 bases matching. Here the CDR3 is given as CAISESQTPGYNEQFF. The DNA is TGTGCCATCAGTGAGTCGCAAACACCGGGATACAATGAGCAGTTCTTC.